The 14 T cell receptor beta chains below come from one sample, sequenced in a study of blood T cells in healthy people across ages. The use of a sample-barcoded 5' primer and a J-beta primer mix characterized a second PCR of 7 to 11 cycles. TCRdb re-analysed the 5' RACE reads in MiXCR, keeping a single row per CDR3 protein. Found here are 550,000 to 800,000 distinct CDR3 sequences, 20% to 25% of them singletons; the top ten hold 3% to 4.5%. Specimen: blood. The receptors derive from a man between 65 and 80 years old in good health.

The V and J genes are TRBV18 and TRBJ1-6; D is unresolved. The CDR3 has 12 residues. The germline gives CDR1 KGHSH, CDR2 LQKENI. V shed 2 bases and J shed 9 bases, with 5 bases lying between them. The CDR3 region is CASSPGLSPLHF. DNA for the CDR3: TGTGCCAGCTCACCAGGGCTTTCACCCCTCCACTTT.

This clonotype was counted only a few times. V usage is TRBV9 and J usage is TRBJ2-3; no firm D call. The germline CDR1 and CDR2 sequences are SGDLS and YYNGEE. The CDR3 contains 13 residues. The V end was cut by 0 bases, the J end by 4 bases, with 6 bases between. This CDR3 reads CASSVGFADTQYF. In nucleotides, the CDR3 is TGTGCCAGCAGCGTAGGGTTTGCAGATACGCAGTATTTT.

The count of this clonotype is one. V and J are TRBV6-1 and TRBJ2-1; tentative D call: TRBD2 (6 bases). The CDR3 has 14 residues. V gave up 6 bases and J gave up 7 bases, with 16 bases separating them. The germline gives CDR1 MNHNS, CDR2 SASEGT. CDR3: CASSPRAGRNEQFF. In nucleotides, the CDR3 is TGTGCCAGCAGCCCGCGGGCGGGACGAAATGAGCAGTTCTTC.

This clonotype has a handful of counts. The chain links TRBV9 to TRBJ1-2, with D possibly TRBD1 on 5 matching bases. CDR3 length equals 15 residues. V shed 0 bases and J shed 4 bases, with 13 bases lying between them. The germline gives CDR1 SGDLS, CDR2 YYNGEE. The CDR3 here is CASSVGTAGTYGYTF. The CDR3 bases are TGTGCCAGCAGCGTAGGTACAGCCGGGACCTATGGCTACACCTTC.

This clonotype appeared a few times. The rearrangement uses TRBV29-1 and TRBJ2-5; D gene ambiguous. The DNA end favors TRBJ2-1, so the J call may be wrong. Germline V gene lookup returns CDR1 SQVTM and CDR2 ANQGSEA. The CDR3 extends over 13 amino acids. The CDR3 nucleotides are TGCAGCGTTGACCTAACCCGCCCGAATGAGCAGTTCTTC. It is translated as CSVDLTRPNEQFF.

This clonotype has just a few counts. The chain couples TRBV7-2 to TRBJ2-7; 8 bases are shared with TRBD2. From germline, CDR1 is SGHTA and CDR2 FQGNSA. Unmatched junction bases numbered 5, after V lost 2 bases and J lost 5 bases. The CDR3 is 14 amino acids. CDR3 sequence: CASSLREGKNEQYF. The CDR3 region has the DNA TGTGCCAGCAGCTTACGGGAGGGGAAAAACGAGCAGTACTTC.

The chain couples TRBV15 to TRBJ2-1; 7 bases fit TRBD1. The trim removed 5 bases at V and 3 bases at J, leaving 4 bases unmatched. In germline, CDR1 is LNHNV, CDR2 YYDKDF (reference sequence). The CDR3 consists of 14 residues. The CDR3 sequence: CATSVGTVYNEQFF. The CDR3 bases are TGTGCCACCAGCGTCGGGACAGTCTACAATGAGCAGTTCTTC.

The chain uses TRBV2 and TRBJ1-1; D not certain. Per the germline V gene, CDR1 is SNHLY and CDR2 is FYNNEI. There are 13 residues in the CDR3. The V and J ends lost 8 bases and 10 bases respectively, with 20 bases between them. The CDR3 protein is CASYPEGSPAAFF. The CDR3, as DNA: TGTGCCAGCTACCCTGAAGGCAGCCCTGCAGCTTTCTTT.

This clonotype was counted only a few times. This sequence joins TRBV9 and TRBJ2-7; 8 positions match TRBD1. The CDR3 is 15 residues long. CDR1 SGDLS and CDR2 YYNGEE come from the germline V gene. V was clipped by 0 bases and J by 5 bases; unmatched bases: 7. CDR3 sequence (DNA): TGTGCCAGCAGCGTAGGCAGGGGGCCGCAAAACGAGCAGTACTTC. Protein sequence: CASSVGRGPQNEQYF.

The chain uses TRBV6-2 or TRBV6-3 and TRBJ1-5; TRBD1 aligns across 10 bases. CDR1 is MNHEY and CDR2 is SVGEGT in the germline V gene. The length of the CDR3 is 17 residues. V lost 3 bases, J lost 5 bases, and 10 bases stayed unmatched. This CDR3 reads CASSYLPGQGFDQPQHF. In nucleotides, the CDR3 is TGTGCCAGCAGTTATCTCCCGGGACAGGGGTTTGATCAGCCCCAGCATTTT.

V is TRBV27 and J is TRBJ1-4, with D perhaps TRBD1 (5 bases). Looked up from germline, CDR1 is MNHEY and CDR2 is SMNVEV (reference sequence). Trimming cost V 0 bases and J 5 bases, with 10 bases left between them. The CDR3 loop spans 15 amino acids. The CDR3 loop reads CASSLSQGGNEKLFF. In DNA form, the CDR3 reads TGTGCCAGCAGTTTATCGCAGGGCGGGAATGAAAAACTGTTTTTT.

The rearrangement joins TRBV6-5 to TRBJ2-7; 8 nucleotides agree with TRBD1. V trimming: 0 bases; J trimming: 6 bases; junction bases outside the gene matches: 4. This CDR3 is 14 amino acids long. The germline V gene has CDR1 MNHEY and CDR2 SVGAGI. DNA of the CDR3: TGTGCCAGCAGTTACTCCCAGGGGGCAAGCGAGCAGTACTTC. Its protein product is CASSYSQGASEQYF.

The sample holds a few counts of this clonotype. The genes are TRBV11-3 and TRBJ2-5; 9 nucleotides line up with TRBD1. TRBJ2-1 explains the end of the DNA better; the J call may be wrong. Germline V gene sequence: CDR1 SGHNT, CDR2 YENEEA. This CDR3 has 15 residues. DNA of the CDR3: TGTGCCAGCAGCACCCGACAGGGGGTGAGAAATGAGCAGTTCTTC. The encoded protein is CASSTRQGVRNEQFF.

The chain recombines TRBV28 with TRBJ2-3; D is perhaps TRBD2 (6 bases). Germline assignment: CDR1 MDHEN and CDR2 SYDVKM. This CDR3 is 13 amino acids long. V lost 5 bases, J lost 9 bases, and 15 bases lay in between. Here the CDR3 DNA reads TGTGCCAGCAGTCCAAGCGGGCTAAGAACGCAGTATTTT. Amino acids: CASSPSGLRTQYF.